The next 5 T cell receptor beta chains were all read from a single sample in a study of Tregs in tolerant kidney transplant recipients. Only in-frame clones appear in the TCRdb table, and some are missing; sequencing was by immunoSEQ multiplex PCR. Counted here are 75,000 to 100,000 clones, 85% to 95% occurring once; the ten biggest clones make up 4.7%. Material for sequencing was CD8+ T cells from blood. The receptors stem from a human donor in good health.

The rearrangement joins TRBV13 to TRBJ1-2; D not resolved. The CDR3 contains 13 residues. Germline assignment: CDR1 PRHDT and CDR2 FYEKMQ (reference sequence). The V and J ends lost 1 base and 4 bases respectively, with 7 bases between them. CDR3 in amino acids: CASSLAGTYGYTF. CDR3 DNA: TGTGCCAGCAGCTTAGCGGGAACCTATGGCTACACCTTC.

The chain uses TRBV2 and TRBJ1-5; the match to TRBD1 covers 9 bases. The CDR3 sequence is 18 residues long. CDR1 SNHLY and CDR2 FYNNEI come from the germline V gene. The ends lost 2 bases at V and 2 bases at J; junction bases unmatched: 10. DNA for the CDR3: TGTGCCAGCAGTGAAAGTGGGGACAGGGAATGGGGCAATCAGCCCCAGCATTTT. Translating it yields CASSESGDREWGNQPQHF.

This clone showed up just once. The chain carries TRBV15 and TRBJ1-1; D gene unclear. This CDR3 comprises 13 residues. Looked up from germline, CDR1 is LNHNV and CDR2 is YYDKDF (reference sequence). Trimming left V 5 bases short and J 1 base short, with 8 bases between. CDR3 in DNA: TGTGCCACCAGCCCAACAGAGAACACTGAAGCTTTCTTT. This sequence encodes CATSPTENTEAFF.

This chain links TRBV14 with TRBJ1-1; TRBD1 matches at 7 bases. The CDR3 extends over 16 amino acids. The germline V gene encodes CDR1 SGHDN and CDR2 FVKESK. The J segment lost 4 bases and the V segment lost 4 bases, leaving 12 bases of the junction unmatched. The CDR3: CASSPTTWTGITEAFF. The CDR3, as DNA: TGTGCCAGCAGCCCGACCACCTGGACAGGTATCACTGAAGCTTTCTTT.

The genes are TRBV15 and TRBJ2-1; 9 nucleotides agree with TRBD2. This CDR3 contains 15 residues. V shed 0 bases, J shed 7 bases, and the junction held 4 bases outside the gene matches. Germline V lookup: CDR1 LNHNV, CDR2 YYDKDF (reference sequence). The CDR3: CATSRDWLAGNEQFF. As DNA, the CDR3 is TGTGCCACCAGCAGAGATTGGCTAGCGGGAAATGAGCAGTTCTTC.